This T cell receptor beta chain was sequenced during a study of blood T cell repertoires in COVID-19. Study overall: Donors in the United States, Italy and Spain gave samples during acute or convalescent COVID-19. In each case, the material was cDNA or gDNA derived from T cells, B-cell-depleted T cells, or PBMCs.

V was cut by 4 bases and J by 7 bases, with 16 bases left in between. The CDR3 consists of 15 residues. The germline V gene encodes CDR1 MDHEN and CDR2 SYDVKM. Original processing methods: Reference gene primer amplification in the assay estimated nucleated cell counts. Generated by immunoSEQ multiplex PCR, the TCRdb table keeps only in-frame clones and is missing some. V, J and clone size are taken as reported in that table, and D and trimming were inferred from the DNA itself. The table lists roughly 300,000 clones, roughly 85% of them singletons. V is TRBV28 and J is TRBJ1-4; D possibly corresponds to TRBD1 (6 bases). Sequenced: peripheral blood. The receptor was derived from a human donor in a cohort sampled during active COVID-19. The CDR3 protein is CASSSPGGGGEKLFF. CDR3 DNA sequence: TGTGCCAGCAGTTCTCCCGGAGGGGGGGGTGAAAAACTGTTTTTT.